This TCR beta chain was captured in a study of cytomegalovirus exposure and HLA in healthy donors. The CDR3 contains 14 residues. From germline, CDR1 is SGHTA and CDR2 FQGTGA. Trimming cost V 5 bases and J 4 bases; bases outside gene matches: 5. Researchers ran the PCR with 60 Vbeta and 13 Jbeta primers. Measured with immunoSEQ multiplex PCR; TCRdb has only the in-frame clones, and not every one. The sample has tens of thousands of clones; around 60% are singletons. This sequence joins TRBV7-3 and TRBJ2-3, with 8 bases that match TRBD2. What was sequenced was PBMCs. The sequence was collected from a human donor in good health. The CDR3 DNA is TGTGCCAGCAGCAGGGTCGGGGGGGCAGATACGCAGTATTTT. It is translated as CASSRVGGADTQYF.